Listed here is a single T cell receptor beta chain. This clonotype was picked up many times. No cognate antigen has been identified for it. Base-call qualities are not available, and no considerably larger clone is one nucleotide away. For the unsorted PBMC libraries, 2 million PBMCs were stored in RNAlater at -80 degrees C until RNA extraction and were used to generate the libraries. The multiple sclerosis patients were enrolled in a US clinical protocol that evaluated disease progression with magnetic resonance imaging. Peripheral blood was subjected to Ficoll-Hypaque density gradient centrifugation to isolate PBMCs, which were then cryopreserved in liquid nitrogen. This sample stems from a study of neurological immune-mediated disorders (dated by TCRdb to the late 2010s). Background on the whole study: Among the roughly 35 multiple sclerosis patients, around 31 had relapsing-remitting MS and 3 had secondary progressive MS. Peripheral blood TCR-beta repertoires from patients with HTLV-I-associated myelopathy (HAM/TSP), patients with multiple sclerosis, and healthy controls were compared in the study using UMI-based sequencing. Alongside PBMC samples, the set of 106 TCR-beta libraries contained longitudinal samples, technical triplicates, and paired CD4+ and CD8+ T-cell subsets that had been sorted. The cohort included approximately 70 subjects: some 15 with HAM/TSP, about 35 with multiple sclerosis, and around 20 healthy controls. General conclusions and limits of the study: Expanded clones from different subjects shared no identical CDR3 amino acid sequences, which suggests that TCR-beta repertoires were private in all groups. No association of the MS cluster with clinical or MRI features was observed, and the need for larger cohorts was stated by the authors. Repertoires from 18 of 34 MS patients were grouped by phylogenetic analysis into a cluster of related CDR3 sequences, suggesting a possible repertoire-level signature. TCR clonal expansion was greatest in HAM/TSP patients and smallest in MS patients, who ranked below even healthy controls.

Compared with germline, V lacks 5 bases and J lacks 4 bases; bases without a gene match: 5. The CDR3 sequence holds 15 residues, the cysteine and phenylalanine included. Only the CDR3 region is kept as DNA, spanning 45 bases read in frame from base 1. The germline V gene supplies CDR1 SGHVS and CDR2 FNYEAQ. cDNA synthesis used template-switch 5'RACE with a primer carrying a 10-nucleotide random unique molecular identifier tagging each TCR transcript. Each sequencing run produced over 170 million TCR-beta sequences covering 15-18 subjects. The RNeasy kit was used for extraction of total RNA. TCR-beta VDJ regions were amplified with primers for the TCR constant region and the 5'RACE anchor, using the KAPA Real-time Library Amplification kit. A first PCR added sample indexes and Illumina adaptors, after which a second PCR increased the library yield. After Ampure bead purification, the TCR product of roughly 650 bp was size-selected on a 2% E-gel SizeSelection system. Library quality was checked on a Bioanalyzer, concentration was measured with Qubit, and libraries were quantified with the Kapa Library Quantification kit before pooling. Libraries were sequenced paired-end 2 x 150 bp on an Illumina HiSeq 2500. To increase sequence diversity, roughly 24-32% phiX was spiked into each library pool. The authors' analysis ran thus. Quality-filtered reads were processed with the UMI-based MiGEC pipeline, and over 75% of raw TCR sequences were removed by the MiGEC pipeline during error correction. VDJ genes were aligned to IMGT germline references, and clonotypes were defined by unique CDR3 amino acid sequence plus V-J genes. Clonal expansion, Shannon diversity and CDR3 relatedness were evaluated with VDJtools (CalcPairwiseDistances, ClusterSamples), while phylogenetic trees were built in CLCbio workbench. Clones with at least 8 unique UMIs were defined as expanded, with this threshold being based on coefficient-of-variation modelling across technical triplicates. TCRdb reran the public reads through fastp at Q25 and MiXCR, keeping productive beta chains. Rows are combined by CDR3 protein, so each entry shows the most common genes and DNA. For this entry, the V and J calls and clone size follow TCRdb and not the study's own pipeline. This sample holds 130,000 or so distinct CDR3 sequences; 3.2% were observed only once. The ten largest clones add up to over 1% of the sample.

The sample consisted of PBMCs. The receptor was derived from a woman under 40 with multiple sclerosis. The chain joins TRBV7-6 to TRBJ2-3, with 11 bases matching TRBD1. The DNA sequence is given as TGTGCCAGCAGCCTGGACAGGGGGCTGTCAGATACGCAGTATTTT. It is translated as CASSLDRGLSDTQYF.